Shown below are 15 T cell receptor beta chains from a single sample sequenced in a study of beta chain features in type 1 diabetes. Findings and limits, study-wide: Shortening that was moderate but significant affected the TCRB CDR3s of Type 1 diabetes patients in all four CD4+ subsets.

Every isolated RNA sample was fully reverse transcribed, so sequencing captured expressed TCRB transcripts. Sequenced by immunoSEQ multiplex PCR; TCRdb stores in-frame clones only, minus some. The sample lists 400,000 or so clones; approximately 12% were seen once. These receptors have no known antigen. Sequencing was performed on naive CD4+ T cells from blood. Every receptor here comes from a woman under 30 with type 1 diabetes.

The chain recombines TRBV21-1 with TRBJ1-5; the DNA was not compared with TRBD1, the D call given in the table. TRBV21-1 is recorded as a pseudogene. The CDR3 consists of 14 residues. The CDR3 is CASSPQGGNQPQHF. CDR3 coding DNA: TGTGCCAGCAGCCCCCAGGGGGGCAATCAGCCCCAGCATTTT.

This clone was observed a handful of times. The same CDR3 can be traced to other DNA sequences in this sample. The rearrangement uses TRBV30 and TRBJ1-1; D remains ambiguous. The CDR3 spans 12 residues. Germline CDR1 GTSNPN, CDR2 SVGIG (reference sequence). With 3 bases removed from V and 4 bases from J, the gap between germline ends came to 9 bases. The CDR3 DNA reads TGTGCCTGGAGGAGGGTTGCCACTGAAGCTTTCTTT. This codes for CAWRRVATEAFF. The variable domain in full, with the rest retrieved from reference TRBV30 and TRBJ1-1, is SQTIHQWPATLVQPVGSPLSLECTVEGTSNPNLYWYRQAAGRGLQLLFYSVGIGQISSEVPQNLSASRPQDRQFILSSKKLLLSDSGFYLCAWRRVATEAFFGQGTRLTVV.

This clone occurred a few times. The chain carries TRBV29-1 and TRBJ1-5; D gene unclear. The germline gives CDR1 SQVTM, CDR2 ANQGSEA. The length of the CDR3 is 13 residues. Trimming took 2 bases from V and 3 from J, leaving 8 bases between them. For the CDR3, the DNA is TGCAGCGTTGAACTGGGCACCAATCAGCCCCAGCATTTT. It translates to CSVELGTNQPQHF. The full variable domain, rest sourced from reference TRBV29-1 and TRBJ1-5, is SAVISQKPSRDICQRGTSLTIQCQVDSQVTMMFWYRQQPGQSLTLIATANQGSEATYESGFVIDKFPISRPNLTFSTLTVSNMSPEDSSIYLCSVELGTNQPQHFGDGTRLSIL.

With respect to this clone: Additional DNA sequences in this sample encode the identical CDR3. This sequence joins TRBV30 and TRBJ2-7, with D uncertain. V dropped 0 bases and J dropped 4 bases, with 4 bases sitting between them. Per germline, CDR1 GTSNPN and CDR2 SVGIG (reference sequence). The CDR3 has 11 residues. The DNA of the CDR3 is TGTGCCTGGAGTGTACAATACGAGCAGTACTTC. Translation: CAWSVQYEQYF. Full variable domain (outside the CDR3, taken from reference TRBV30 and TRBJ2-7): SQTIHQWPATLVQPVGSPLSLECTVEGTSNPNLYWYRQAAGRGLQLLFYSVGIGQISSEVPQNLSASRPQDRQFILSSKKLLLSDSGFYLCAWSVQYEQYFGPGTRLTVT.

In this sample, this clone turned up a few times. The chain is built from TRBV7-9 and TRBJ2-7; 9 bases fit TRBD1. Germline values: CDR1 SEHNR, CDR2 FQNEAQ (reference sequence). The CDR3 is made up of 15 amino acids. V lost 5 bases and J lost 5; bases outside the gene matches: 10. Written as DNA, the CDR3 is TGTGCCAGCAGCCGAGGTTGGACAGGGGTCAACGAGCAGTACTTC. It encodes CASSRGWTGVNEQYF.

In DNA, the CDR3 is TGTGCCAGCAGCCTTGGGACTCCCGTGTGGCAGTTCTTC. This encodes CASSLGTPVWQFF. This chain joins TRBV7-9 and TRBJ2-1; a weak D match, TRBD2 (6 bases). CDR1 and CDR2 from the germline V gene are SEHNR and FQNEAQ (reference sequence). The germline V and J ends were trimmed by 5 bases and 12 bases, with 17 bases remaining between them. This CDR3 spans 13 amino acids.

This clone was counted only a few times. Here the CDR3 reads CSASEIQNTGELFF. The CDR3 nucleotides are TGCAGCGCTAGCGAGATCCAGAACACCGGGGAGCTGTTTTTT. V is TRBV29-1 and J is TRBJ2-2, with a weak D call TRBD2 (6 bases). This CDR3 is 14 amino acids long. Deletions cut 7 bases from V and 1 base from J, with 13 bases between. Germline CDR1 SQVTM, CDR2 ANQGSEA.

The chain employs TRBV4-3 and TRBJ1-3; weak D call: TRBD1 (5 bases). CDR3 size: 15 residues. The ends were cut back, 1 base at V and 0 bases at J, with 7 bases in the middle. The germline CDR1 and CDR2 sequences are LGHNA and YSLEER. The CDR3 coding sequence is TGCGCCAGCAGCCAAGGACAGTCCTCTGGAAACACCATATATTTT. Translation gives CASSQGQSSGNTIYF.

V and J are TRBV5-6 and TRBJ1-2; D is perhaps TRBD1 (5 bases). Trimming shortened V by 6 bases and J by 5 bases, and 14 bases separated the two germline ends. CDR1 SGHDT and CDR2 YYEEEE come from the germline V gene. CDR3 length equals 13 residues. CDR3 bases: TGTGCCAGCACCCGACAGTTGGGGTATGGCTACACCTTC. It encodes CASTRQLGYGYTF.

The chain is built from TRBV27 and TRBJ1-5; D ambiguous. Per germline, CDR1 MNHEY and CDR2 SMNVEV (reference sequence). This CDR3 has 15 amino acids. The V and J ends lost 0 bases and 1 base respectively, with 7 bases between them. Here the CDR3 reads CASSLSRLSNQPQHF. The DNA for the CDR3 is TGTGCCAGCAGTTTATCGAGACTCAGCAATCAGCCCCAGCATTTT.

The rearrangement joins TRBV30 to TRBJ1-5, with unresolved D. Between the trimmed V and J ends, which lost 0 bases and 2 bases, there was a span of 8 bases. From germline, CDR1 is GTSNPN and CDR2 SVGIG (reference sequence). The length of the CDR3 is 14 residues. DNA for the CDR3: TGTGCCTGGAGTGTCCAGTACGGCAATCAGCCCCAGCATTTT. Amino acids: CAWSVQYGNQPQHF.

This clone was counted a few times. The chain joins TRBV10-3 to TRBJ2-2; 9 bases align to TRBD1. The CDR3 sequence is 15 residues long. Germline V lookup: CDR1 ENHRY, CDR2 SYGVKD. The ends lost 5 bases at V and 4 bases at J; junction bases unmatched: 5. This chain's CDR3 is CAISTDRGITGELFF. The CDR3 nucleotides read TGTGCCATCAGTACCGACAGGGGGATCACCGGGGAGCTGTTTTTT.

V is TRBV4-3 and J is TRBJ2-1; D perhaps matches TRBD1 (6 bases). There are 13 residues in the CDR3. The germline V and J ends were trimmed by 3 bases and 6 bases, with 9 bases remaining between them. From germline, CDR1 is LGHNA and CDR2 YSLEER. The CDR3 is CASSQNRVNEQFF. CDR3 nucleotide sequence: TGCGCCAGCAGCCAGAACAGGGTCAATGAGCAGTTCTTC.

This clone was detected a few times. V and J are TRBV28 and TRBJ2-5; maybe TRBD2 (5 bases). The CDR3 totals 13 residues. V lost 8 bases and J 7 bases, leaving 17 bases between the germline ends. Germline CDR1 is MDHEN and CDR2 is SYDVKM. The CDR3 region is CASGPSGWRTQYF. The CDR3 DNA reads TGTGCCAGCGGACCCTCGGGGTGGCGGACCCAGTACTTC. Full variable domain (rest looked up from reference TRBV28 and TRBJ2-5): DVKVTQSSRYLVKRTGEKVFLECVQDMDHENMFWYRQDPGLGLRLIYFSYDVKMKEKGDIPEGYSVSREKKERFSLILESASTNQTSMYLCASGPSGWRTQYFGPGTRLLVL.

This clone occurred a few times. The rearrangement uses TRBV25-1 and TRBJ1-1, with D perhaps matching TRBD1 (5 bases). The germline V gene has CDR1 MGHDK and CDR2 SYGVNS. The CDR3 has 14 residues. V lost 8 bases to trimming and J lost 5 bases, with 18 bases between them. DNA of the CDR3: TGTGCCAGCTCTGTTTGGTCAGGACATACTGAAGCTTTCTTT. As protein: CASSVWSGHTEAFF.